The 30 T cell receptor beta chains below come from one sample, sequenced in a study of blood T cell repertoires in COVID-19. Profiled with immunoSEQ multiplex PCR; TCRdb holds only in-frame clones, not every one. The sample yields roughly 140,000 clones, roughly three quarters seen once. The sample was peripheral blood. The receptors derive from a man in his sixties with acute or convalescent COVID-19.

The V and J genes are TRBV5-5 and TRBJ2-7; 7 nucleotides align to TRBD1. The V segment lost 3 bases and the J segment 3 bases; nucleotides outside the gene matches: 9. This CDR3 is 15 amino acids long. Germline loops: CDR1 SGHKS, CDR2 YYEKEE (reference sequence). DNA for the CDR3: TGTGCCAGCAGCTGGTCCGGGACAGTCCTCTACGAGCAGTACTTC. It translates to CASSWSGTVLYEQYF.

The count of this clone is one. The rearrangement links TRBV2 to TRBJ1-5; 10 positions agree with TRBD1. Germline CDR1 reads SNHLY; CDR2 reads FYNNEI. The V gene end was trimmed by 6 bases and the J gene end by 6 bases; junction bases not matched to a gene: 8. The CDR3 has 15 amino acids. The CDR3 here is CASSSTRDRGQPQHF. The CDR3 DNA is TGTGCCAGCAGCTCTACTCGGGACAGGGGTCAGCCCCAGCATTTT.

This clone was seen at least ten times. The V call is TRBV7-9, the J call TRBJ1-1, with D uncertain. The CDR3 contains 17 residues. V shed 7 bases and J shed 3 bases, with 24 bases lying between them. In germline, CDR1 is SEHNR, CDR2 FQNEAQ (reference sequence). The CDR3 region is CASILGTASFSYTEAFF. CDR3 in DNA: TGTGCCAGCATCTTGGGTACAGCCTCTTTTTCTTACACTGAAGCTTTCTTT.

The chain employs TRBV4-2 and TRBJ2-6; 7 nucleotides align to TRBD1. V trimming: 4 bases; J trimming: 4 bases; junction bases outside the gene matches: 7. The germline V gene encodes CDR1 LGHNA and CDR2 YNFKEQ. CDR3 size: 16 residues. The CDR3 DNA sequence: TGTGCCAGCAGCCCTAATGACAGGGCGGGGGCCAACGTCCTGACTTTC. The encoded protein is CASSPNDRAGANVLTF.

This chain uses TRBV18 with TRBJ2-1; TRBD2 aligns across 7 bases. The germline gives CDR1 KGHSH, CDR2 LQKENI. V was clipped by 0 bases and J by 6 bases; unmatched bases: 8. The length of the CDR3 is 16 residues. In nucleotides, the CDR3 is TGTGCCAGCTCACCACCGGCCGGGAGGATCGGCAATGAGCAGTTCTTC. Residues: CASSPPAGRIGNEQFF.

V gene TRBV25-1 combines with J gene TRBJ2-3; D possibly corresponds to TRBD2 (5 bases). Germline V CDR1 and CDR2: MGHDK, SYGVNS. Trimming took 6 bases from V and 0 from J, leaving 19 bases between them. The CDR3 is 17 amino acids. The CDR3 protein is CASSRSPAATSTDTQYF. CDR3 nucleotides: TGTGCCAGCAGCAGAAGTCCAGCGGCCACGAGCACAGATACGCAGTATTTT.

This clone was detected a few times. Written as DNA, the CDR3 is TGTGCCAGCAGCTTTTCAGGGAACTATGGCTACACCTTC. Translated: CASSFSGNYGYTF. This chain uses TRBV7-2 with TRBJ1-2; perhaps TRBD1 as D (5 bases). V was trimmed by 3 bases and J by 2 bases, leaving 7 bases between them. The CDR3 has 13 residues. CDR1 and CDR2 from the germline V gene are SGHTA and FQGNSA.

This clone was counted a few times. The rearrangement uses TRBV19 and TRBJ2-6; 9 bases are a match to TRBD1. The trim removed 8 bases at V and 0 bases at J, leaving 11 bases unmatched. In germline, CDR1 is LNHDA, CDR2 SQIVND (reference sequence). The CDR3 covers 18 residues. The CDR3 reads CASPGTGKTHSGANVLTF. In DNA, the CDR3 is TGTGCCAGTCCCGGGACAGGGAAGACCCACTCTGGGGCCAACGTCCTGACTTTC.

The rearrangement links TRBV28 to TRBJ1-2, with 8 bases fitting TRBD1. This CDR3 spans 13 amino acids. The germline gives CDR1 MDHEN, CDR2 SYDVKM. Trimming at V came to 4 bases and at J to 6 bases, leaving 4 bases not matched to a gene. The CDR3 DNA reads TGTGCCAGCAGTTCCGGACAGGGAGATGGCTACACCTTC. This codes for CASSSGQGDGYTF.

The chain uses TRBV18 and TRBJ2-7; tentatively, D is TRBD2 (5 bases). The CDR3 contains 16 residues. Germline V gene sequence: CDR1 KGHSH, CDR2 LQKENI. Trimming left V 6 bases short and J 3 bases short, with 21 bases between. The CDR3 reads CASSRLTKNEGYEQYF. CDR3 bases: TGTGCCAGCTCGCGACTTACAAAAAACGAGGGCTACGAGCAGTACTTC.

A few counts support this clone. The gene calls are TRBV12-5 and TRBJ2-5; D perhaps matches TRBD1 (6 bases). Per the germline V gene, CDR1 is LGHNT and CDR2 is FRNRAP. This CDR3 has 18 amino acids. Trimming left V 6 bases short and J 4 bases short, with 27 bases between. CDR3 amino acids: CASGTASPGGRVGETQYF. For the CDR3, the DNA is TGTGCTAGTGGCACCGCGTCACCTGGGGGCAGGGTCGGAGAGACCCAGTACTTC.

The rearrangement joins TRBV21-1 to TRBJ2-3; the DNA was not used to check the table's D call, TRBD2. TRBV21-1 is a listed pseudogene. The CDR3 has 13 amino acids. The CDR3 loop reads CASSSRGGGFQYF. DNA for the CDR3: TGTGCCAGCAGCTCGCGGGGGGGCGGGTTTCAGTATTTT.

The genes are TRBV5-4 and TRBJ1-2; TRBD1 agrees at 9 bases. Losses at the gene ends were 4 bases for V and 5 bases for J; bases not matched to a gene: 9. Germline V CDR1 and CDR2: SGHNT, YYREEE (reference sequence). CDR3 length equals 15 residues. The chain's CDR3 is CASSRGTGTFYGYTF. The CDR3 DNA reads TGTGCCAGCAGCCGGGGGACAGGGACTTTTTATGGCTACACCTTC. Based on the CDR3 plus reference TRBV5-4 and TRBJ1-2, the full variable domain is ETGVTQSPTHLIKTRGQQVTLRCSSQSGHNTVSWYQQALGQGPQFIFQYYREEENGRGNFPPRFSGLQFPNYSSELNVNALELDDSALYLCASSRGTGTFYGYTFGSGTRLTVV.

The chain links TRBV5-1 to TRBJ2-2, with a possible D match to TRBD1 (5 bases). In germline, CDR1 is SGHRS, CDR2 YFSETQ. The V end lost 4 bases, the J end lost 10 bases, and 17 bases lay between the germline ends. This CDR3 spans 14 amino acids. The CDR3 nucleotides are TGCGCCAGCAGCCTAGACAGTTACTTCGTGGAGCTGTTTTTT. Amino acid sequence: CASSLDSYFVELFF. The whole variable domain, remainder taken from reference TRBV5-1 and TRBJ2-2, is KAGVTQTPRYLIKTRGQQVTLSCSPISGHRSVSWYQQTPGQGLQFLFEYFSETQRNKGNFPGRFSGRQFSNSRSEMNVSTLELGDSALYLCASSLDSYFVELFFGEGSRLTVL.

The sample holds many counts of this clone. This chain joins TRBV6-6 and TRBJ2-5, with TRBD1 as a possible D gene (5 bases). This CDR3 region has 18 residues. Trimming cost V 5 bases and J 2 bases, with 24 bases left between them. Per the germline V gene, CDR1 is MNHNY and CDR2 is SVGAGI (reference sequence). CDR3 residues: CASSLGRDSTAAQETQYF. Written as DNA, the CDR3 is TGTGCCAGCAGTCTTGGCAGGGATTCGACTGCCGCACAAGAGACCCAGTACTTC.

The genes are TRBV7-3 and TRBJ2-1; TRBD2 matches 14 bases. V was clipped by 3 bases and J by 9 bases; unmatched bases: 7. The CDR3 is 16 amino acids. Germline V gene lookup returns CDR1 SGHTA and CDR2 FQGTGA. As DNA, the CDR3 is TGTGCCAGCAGCTTGGGGACTAGCGGGAGTGGCGGTGAGCAGTTCTTC. Residues: CASSLGTSGSGGEQFF.

The chain has TRBV4-2 and TRBJ1-2; D unclear. Looked up from germline, CDR1 is LGHNA and CDR2 is YNFKEQ. The CDR3 is 15 amino acids. Trimming took off 1 base at V and 3 bases at J, with 12 bases between the two ends. The CDR3 coding sequence is TGTGCCAGCAGCCAAGTGCAGACGGGGTACTATGGCTACACCTTC. It yields the protein CASSQVQTGYYGYTF.

The chain has TRBV27 and TRBJ2-3; TRBD2 matches at 10 bases. Germline V CDR1 and CDR2: MNHEY, SMNVEV (reference sequence). The CDR3 spans 16 residues. Germline trimming cut 6 bases from V and 6 bases from J; bases unmatched to any gene: 12. The CDR3 here is CASRPMASGRGDTQYF. Written as DNA, the CDR3 is TGTGCCAGCAGGCCGATGGCTAGCGGGAGAGGGGATACGCAGTATTTT.

This rearrangement joins TRBV18 to TRBJ2-1, with 14 bases matching TRBD2. The trim removed 4 bases at V and 4 bases at J, leaving 12 bases unmatched. Germline V gene sequence: CDR1 KGHSH, CDR2 LQKENI. There are 19 residues in the CDR3. Here the CDR3 DNA reads TGTGCCAGCTCACTAGCCGGGACTAGCGGGAGCCACTCGTACAATGAGCAGTTCTTC. Encoded protein: CASSLAGTSGSHSYNEQFF.

V and J are TRBV5-1 and TRBJ2-3; 7 bases agree with TRBD2. This CDR3 is 15 amino acids long. J lost 2 bases, V lost 0 bases, and 3 bases had no gene match. The germline CDR1 and CDR2 sequences are SGHRS and YFSETQ. CDR3 protein: CASSLAGGPTDTQYF. In nucleotides, the CDR3 is TGCGCCAGCAGCTTGGCGGGGGGACCCACAGATACGCAGTATTTT.

J is TRBJ2-1 and V is TRBV5-1; TRBD2 matches 7 bases. The CDR3 has 15 amino acids. V was clipped by 5 bases and J by 2 bases; unmatched bases: 7. Germline V gene lookup returns CDR1 SGHRS and CDR2 YFSETQ. DNA of the CDR3: TGCGCCAGCAGGCCTCGAAGCGGGACCTACAATGAGCAGTTCTTC. Its protein product is CASRPRSGTYNEQFF. Full variable domain (remainder filled in from reference TRBV5-1 and TRBJ2-1): KAGVTQTPRYLIKTRGQQVTLSCSPISGHRSVSWYQQTPGQGLQFLFEYFSETQRNKGNFPGRFSGRQFSNSRSEMNVSTLELGDSALYLCASRPRSGTYNEQFFGPGTRLTVL.

V is TRBV11-1 and J is TRBJ2-5; 8 nucleotides match TRBD1. Trimming cost V 5 bases and J 0 bases; bases outside gene matches: 2. Germline loops: CDR1 SGHAT, CDR2 FQDESV (reference sequence). CDR3 size: 14 residues. CDR3 coding DNA: TGTGCCAGCAGCCCGGGACAGGACCAAGAGACCCAGTACTTC. Its protein product is CASSPGQDQETQYF.

The V and J genes are TRBV5-6 and TRBJ2-2; the D is unclear. Trimming removed 2 bases at V and 2 bases at J, with 13 bases between. The germline V gene has CDR1 SGHDT and CDR2 YYEEEE. The CDR3 runs 16 residues. The DNA for the CDR3 is TGTGCCAGCAGCTTATACCGAACATCAAACACCGGGGAGCTGTTTTTT. Encoded protein: CASSLYRTSNTGELFF.

This clone was detected a few times. The V call is TRBV24-1, the J call TRBJ2-1; D possibly corresponds to TRBD2 (6 bases). This CDR3 contains 15 residues. Germline CDR1 is KGHDR and CDR2 is SFDVKD. The V gene lost 1 base and the J gene lost 6 bases, with 12 bases spanning the gap. For the CDR3, the DNA is TGTGCCACCAGTGATTTTACGGGAGCCACCAATGAGCAGTTCTTC. It yields the protein CATSDFTGATNEQFF.

The V gene is TRBV3-1 (or the pseudogene TRBV3-2), the J gene TRBJ2-1; 13 bases fit TRBD2. The CDR3 runs to 17 residues. V shed 3 bases, J shed 5 bases, and the junction held 7 bases outside the gene matches. Germline V gives CDR1 LGHDT, CDR2 YNNKEL (reference sequence). The CDR3 DNA follows: TGTGCCAGCAGCCACTTACTAGCGGGAGGGCCTAACAATGAGCAGTTCTTC. This encodes CASSHLLAGGPNNEQFF.

This clone has more than one count but fewer than ten. This chain uses TRBV2 with TRBJ1-1; 8 nucleotides line up with TRBD1. This CDR3 is 13 amino acids long. Germline V gene lookup returns CDR1 SNHLY and CDR2 FYNNEI. The V gene end was trimmed by 5 bases and the J gene end by 6 bases; junction bases not matched to a gene: 5. The CDR3 DNA reads TGTGCCAGCAGTCTGACAGGGGAGGCTGAAGCTTTCTTT. Amino acids: CASSLTGEAEAFF.

The sample holds a few counts of this clone. This rearrangement joins TRBV14 to TRBJ2-5; TRBD1 might be the D (6 bases). The CDR3 length is 15 residues. Trimming took off 2 bases at V and 4 bases at J, with 14 bases between the two ends. Germline V gene lookup returns CDR1 SGHDN and CDR2 FVKESK. The CDR3 is CASSQFNTGRETQYF. The CDR3 nucleotides are TGTGCCAGCAGCCAATTTAATACAGGGCGAGAGACCCAGTACTTC.

Written as DNA, the CDR3 is TGCGCCAGCCAAGTGGACAGGGGGCGACAGGAGACCCAGTACTTC. Encoded protein: CASQVDRGRQETQYF. The gene calls are TRBV5-1 and TRBJ2-5; the match to TRBD1 covers 11 bases. Germline V gene lookup returns CDR1 SGHRS and CDR2 YFSETQ. V gave up 7 bases and J gave up 5 bases; unmatched junction bases: 10. This CDR3 comprises 15 residues.

The chain employs TRBV5-8 and TRBJ2-4; perhaps TRBD2 as D (7 bases). The CDR3 length is 15 residues. Trimming took off 4 bases at V and 2 bases at J, with 13 bases between the two ends. The germline CDR1 and CDR2 sequences are SGHTS and YDEGEE. CDR3 coding DNA: TGTGCCAGCAGCCGGGGGGCTAGCTCCAAAAACATTCAGTACTTC. Residues: CASSRGASSKNIQYF. The variable domain in full, with the rest retrieved from reference TRBV5-8 and TRBJ2-4, is EAGVTQSPTHLIKTRGQQATLRCSPISGHTSVYWYQQALGLGLQFLLWYDEGEERNRGNFPPRFSGRQFPNYSSELNVNALELEDSALYLCASSRGASSKNIQYFGAGTRLSVL.

The chain recombines TRBV18 with TRBJ2-5, with a possible D match to TRBD1 (6 bases). CDR1 and CDR2 (germline): KGHSH, LQKENI. There are 16 residues in the CDR3. Between the trimmed V and J ends, which lost 0 bases and 3 bases, there was a span of 14 bases. CDR3 protein: CASSPPITGWEETQYF. For the CDR3, the DNA is TGTGCCAGCTCACCACCGATCACAGGGTGGGAAGAGACCCAGTACTTC.